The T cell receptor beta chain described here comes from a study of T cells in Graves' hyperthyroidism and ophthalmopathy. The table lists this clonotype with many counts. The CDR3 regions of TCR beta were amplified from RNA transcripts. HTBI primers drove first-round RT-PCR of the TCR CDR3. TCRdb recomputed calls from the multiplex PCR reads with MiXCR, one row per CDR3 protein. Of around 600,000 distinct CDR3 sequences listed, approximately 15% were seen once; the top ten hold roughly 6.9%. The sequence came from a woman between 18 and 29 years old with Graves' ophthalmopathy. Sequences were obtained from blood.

The CDR3 DNA reads as TGTGCCAGCAGTTCAACTCGGAACACTGAAGCTTTCTTT. It specifies CASSSTRNTEAFF. The chain uses TRBV12-3 or TRBV12-4 and TRBJ1-1; D is ambiguous. This CDR3 region has 13 residues. Trimming left V 4 bases short and J 1 base short, with 7 bases between.